Listed below are T cell receptor beta chains from one sample, sequenced in a study of a mutant IDH1 vaccine in newly diagnosed glioma. These receptors' antigens are unknown. Clones were sequenced by immunoSEQ multiplex PCR, and TCRdb holds only the in-frame ones, with some missing. The sample includes some 50,000 clones, about 92% of them seen just once. The specimen was PBMCs, collected from a glioma patient whose treatment included an IDH1 peptide vaccine. The source of these receptors is a man aged 45-60 years with glioma. Each CDR3 is given with its conserved first and last residue. A D gene is named only where the DNA matches it firmly. Size is stated for part of the rows, as once, few or many counts, or as a class when the clone is expanded.

V gene	D gene	J gene	clone size	CDR3 protein	CDR3 DNA
TRBV30	TRBD2	TRBJ2-7	.	CAWTVGSGLSYEQYF	TGTGCCTGGACTGTAGGTAGCGGGCTCTCCTACGAGCAGTACTTC
TRBV28	.	TRBJ1-5	.	CASHPATGNNQPQHF	TGTGCCAGCCACCCCGCCACGGGCAACAATCAGCCCCAGCATTTT
TRBV6-1	.	TRBJ1-2	once	CASREGGRGYTF	TGTGCCAGCAGGGAAGGGGGACGCGGCTACACCTTC
TRBV4-3	TRBD1	TRBJ1-2	.	CASSQDTGATLYGYTF	TGCGCCAGCAGCCAAGATACAGGGGCCACCCTCTATGGCTACACCTTC
TRBV11-2	.	TRBJ1-6	.	CASSLEVGGAPSYNSPLHF	TGTGCCAGCAGCTTAGAGGTGGGGGGGGCCCCCTCCTATAATTCACCCCTCCACTTT
TRBV29-1	.	TRBJ2-7	.	CSVYTSNEQYF	TGCAGCGTTTACACCAGTAACGAGCAGTACTTC
TRBV6-5	.	TRBJ1-2	.	CASSQDGTFYGYTF	TGTGCCAGCAGTCAAGACGGGACCTTCTATGGCTACACCTTC
TRBV7-9	TRBD1	TRBJ1-2	.	CASSLATGAGGYTF	TGTGCCAGCAGCTTAGCGACAGGGGCGGGAGGCTACACCTTC
TRBV28	.	TRBJ2-2	.	CASSVTGRGTGELFF	TGTGCCAGCAGTGTGACAGGGCGGGGCACCGGGGAGCTGTTTTTT
TRBV10-3	.	TRBJ2-1	.	CAIRTGSGSYNEQFF	TGTGCCATCAGGACAGGTTCGGGTTCCTACAATGAGCAGTTCTTC